Described below is a single T cell receptor beta chain sequence and its context. The data stem from a study of blood T cell repertoires in COVID-19. Study-level information: COVID-19 samples, acute and convalescent, were from the United States, Italy and Spain.

Per the study methods: Nucleated cell number was recorded as an estimate derived from reference gene primer amplification. Sequencing was performed with immunoSEQ multiplex PCR; in TCRdb, only in-frame clones are kept and a portion is missing. That table gives V, J and clone size, and the DNA gave D and trimming. The sample holds about 150,000 clones, around four fifths seen once. This TCR was recovered from a man between 65 and 80 years old with acute or convalescent COVID-19. What was sequenced was peripheral blood.

CDR3 in DNA: TGTGCCACCAGTGATCCGTCTGTCCCGGGACAGGGAGGTGGCTATGGCTACACCTTC. Translated: CATSDPSVPGQGGGYGYTF. The chain employs TRBV24-1 and TRBJ1-2; TRBD1 aligns across 9 bases. The V segment lost 3 bases and the J segment 4 bases; nucleotides outside the gene matches: 17. CDR1 KGHDR and CDR2 SFDVKD come from the germline V gene. This CDR3 is built from 19 residues.